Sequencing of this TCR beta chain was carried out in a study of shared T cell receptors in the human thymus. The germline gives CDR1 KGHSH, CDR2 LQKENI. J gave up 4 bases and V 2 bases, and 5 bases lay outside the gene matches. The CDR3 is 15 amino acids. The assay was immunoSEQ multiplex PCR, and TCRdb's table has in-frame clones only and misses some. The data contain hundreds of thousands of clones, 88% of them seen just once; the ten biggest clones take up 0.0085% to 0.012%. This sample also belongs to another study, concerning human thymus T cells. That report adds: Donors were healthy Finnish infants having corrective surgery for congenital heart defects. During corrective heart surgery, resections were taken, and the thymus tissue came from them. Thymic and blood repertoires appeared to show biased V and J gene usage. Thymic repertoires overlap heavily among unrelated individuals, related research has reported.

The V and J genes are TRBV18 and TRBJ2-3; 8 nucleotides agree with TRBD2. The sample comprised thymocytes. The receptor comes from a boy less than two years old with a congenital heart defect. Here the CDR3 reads CASSPSLAGADTQYF. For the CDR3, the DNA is TGTGCCAGCTCACCAAGCCTAGCGGGCGCAGATACGCAGTATTTT. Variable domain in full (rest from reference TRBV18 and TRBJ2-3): NAGVMQNPRHLVRRRGQEARLRCSPMKGHSHVYWYRQLPEEGLKFMVYLQKENIIDESGMPKERFSAEFPKEGPSILRIQQVVRGDSAAYFCASSPSLAGADTQYFGPGTRLTVL.